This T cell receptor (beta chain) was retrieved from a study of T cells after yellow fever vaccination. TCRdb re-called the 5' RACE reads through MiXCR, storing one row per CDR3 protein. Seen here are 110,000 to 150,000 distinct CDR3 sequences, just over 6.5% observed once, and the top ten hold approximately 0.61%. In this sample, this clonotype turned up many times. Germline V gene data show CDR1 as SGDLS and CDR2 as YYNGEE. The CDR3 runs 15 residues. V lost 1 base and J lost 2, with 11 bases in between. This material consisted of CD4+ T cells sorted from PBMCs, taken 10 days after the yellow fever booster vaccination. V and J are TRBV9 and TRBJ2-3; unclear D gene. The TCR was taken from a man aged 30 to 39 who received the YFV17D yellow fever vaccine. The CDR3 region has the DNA TGTGCCAGCAGCGTATCGGGCGGATACACAGATACGCAGTATTTT. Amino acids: CASSVSGGYTDTQYF.